This TCR beta chain was sequenced in a study of glioma-infiltrating T cells after dendritic cell vaccination. Study in general: Patients had newly diagnosed or recurrent glioblastoma and received dendritic cell vaccines. Autologous tumor lysate was loaded overnight onto monocyte-derived dendritic cells grown less than 8 days with IL-4 and GM-CSF.

The germline gives CDR1 MGHRA, CDR2 YSYEKL. CDR3 length equals 13 residues. After removal of 1 base from V and 14 bases from J, the junction contained 7 bases not matched to a gene. PBMC sampling occurred before vaccination, two weeks after the third dose, and at progression. The PCR used 60 V beta and 13 J beta primers. TCRdb's copy holds only in-frame clones and misses some; the assay was immunoSEQ multiplex PCR. This table holds roughly 68,000 clones, 80% to 85% found once. The clonotype originates from a human donor with glioblastoma. J is TRBJ1-4 and V is TRBV4-1, with 7 bases fitting TRBD1. The specimen was blood, collected before dendritic cell vaccination. The CDR3 here is CASSQVPGQPLFF. The DNA for the CDR3 is TGCGCCAGCAGCCAAGTCCCGGGACAGCCCCTGTTTTTT.